This is a list of T cell receptor beta chains from one sample in a study of blood T cell repertoires in COVID-19. Using immunoSEQ multiplex PCR, the repertoire was profiled, and TCRdb retains in-frame clones only, with some absent. Of roughly 200,000 clones listed, roughly 87% are singletons. Sequenced: PBMCs or T cells enriched from blood (not recorded which). The receptors here all came from a woman in her twenties or thirties who had recovered from COVID-19. CDR3s include the opening cysteine and the closing phenylalanine or tryptophan. Fields, in order: J gene, D gene, clone size, V gene, CDR3 protein, CDR3 DNA. The D gene is left open where the match is weak. Expanded clones are given a class, and other clones once, few, many or no size at all.

>TRBJ1-1|TRBD1|-|TRBV7-3
CASSPSTGTEAFF
TGTGCCAGCAGCCCTTCGACAGGGACTGAAGCTTTCTTT
>TRBJ1-1|-|-|TRBV29-1
CSVADSMNTEAFF
TGCAGCGTTGCAGATAGCATGAACACTGAAGCTTTCTTT
>TRBJ2-5|TRBD1|-|TRBV5-1
CASSPGTGQETQYF
TGCGCCAGCAGCCCCGGGACAGGCCAAGAGACCCAGTACTTC
>TRBJ1-6|-|-|TRBV4-3
CASSQVGAGANSPLHF
TGCGCCAGCAGCCAAGTAGGGGCAGGGGCTAATTCACCCCTCCACTTT
>TRBJ2-7|TRBD2|once|TRBV6-5
CASRGHSGGFYEQYF
TGTGCCAGCAGGGGACATAGCGGGGGGTTCTACGAGCAGTACTTC
>TRBJ1-3|-|many|TRBV6-5
CASRRENTIYF
TGTGCCAGCAGGCGAGAAAACACCATATATTTT
>TRBJ2-3|TRBD2|-|TRBV28
CASSLLAGGTDTQYF
TGTGCCAGCAGCCTCCTAGCGGGAGGTACAGATACGCAGTATTTT
>TRBJ2-7|-|-|TRBV11-1
CASSLDRAYEQYF
TGTGCCAGCAGCTTAGACAGGGCTTACGAGCAGTACTTC
>TRBJ1-3|-|-|TRBV7-9
CASSWDSSSGNTIYF
TGTGCCAGCAGCTGGGACTCGAGCTCTGGAAACACCATATATTTT
>TRBJ1-1|-|once|TRBV12-3/TRBV12-4
CASSLWRTEAFF
TGTGCCAGCAGTTTATGGAGAACTGAAGCTTTCTTT
>TRBJ2-3|-|-|TRBV5-1
CASSLGAGGDTQYF
TGCGCCAGCAGCTTGGGGGCGGGTGGAGATACGCAGTATTTT
>TRBJ2-2|-|-|TRBV30
CAWSVYRKTGELFF
TGTGCCTGGAGTGTCTACAGGAAAACCGGGGAGCTGTTTTTT
>TRBJ1-5|-|-|TRBV3-1/TRBV3-2
CASSSTDQPQHF
TGTGCCAGCAGCTCTACTGATCAGCCCCAGCATTTT
>TRBJ1-5|-|-|TRBV27
CASSEQGYSNQPQHF
TGTGCCAGCAGTGAACAGGGTTATAGCAATCAGCCCCAGCATTTT
>TRBJ1-2|-|-|TRBV19
CASSAIGYTF
TGTGCCAGTAGTGCTATCGGCTACACCTTC
>TRBJ2-3|TRBD2|-|TRBV7-8
CASSSRAGETDTQYF
TGTGCCAGCAGCTCCCGAGCGGGAGAGACAGATACGCAGTATTTT
>TRBJ1-2|-|-|TRBV10-3
CAISEAGSGYGYTF
TGTGCCATCAGTGAGGCGGGGTCGGGCTATGGCTACACCTTC
>TRBJ1-3|TRBD1|-|TRBV7-3
CASSPTGVSGNTIYF
TGTGCCAGCAGTCCAACAGGGGTGTCTGGAAACACCATATATTTT
>TRBJ2-7|TRBD1|-|TRBV2
CASRATGRYYEQYF
TGTGCCAGCAGGGCGACAGGGCGTTACTACGAGCAGTACTTC
>TRBJ2-2|TRBD2|few|TRBV7-9
CASSRLAGGRNTGELFF
TGTGCCAGCAGTAGACTAGCGGGGGGACGAAACACCGGGGAGCTGTTTTTT
>TRBJ1-5|TRBD1|once|TRBV10-3
CAISEFTGGNQPQHF
TGTGCCATCAGTGAGTTCACAGGGGGCAATCAGCCCCAGCATTTT
>TRBJ1-4|-|-|TRBV30
CAWSDAPNRVFF
TGTGCCTGGAGTGACGCACCCAATCGGGTGTTTTTT
>TRBJ1-2|-|-|TRBV7-9
CASSSVRGYTF
TGTGCCAGCAGCTCCGTTCGTGGCTACACCTTC
>TRBJ2-1|TRBD2|-|TRBV13
CASSPRGGGNEQFF
TGTGCCAGCAGCCCCCGCGGGGGAGGAAATGAGCAGTTCTTC
>TRBJ2-1|TRBD2|-|TRBV4-3
CASSGSGDEQFF
TGCGCCAGCAGCGGGAGCGGGGATGAGCAGTTCTTC
>TRBJ2-3|-|-|TRBV18
CASSPPRVASADTQYF
TGTGCCAGCTCACCCCCTCGGGTAGCGTCAGCAGATACGCAGTATTTT
>TRBJ2-7|-|-|TRBV13
CASSLGLALIEQYF
TGTGCCAGCAGCTTAGGACTAGCTCTGATCGAGCAGTACTTC
>TRBJ1-6|-|few|TRBV6-5
CASSPQEPNSPLHF
TGTGCCAGCAGCCCCCAGGAACCCAATTCACCCCTCCACTTT
>TRBJ2-1|-|-|TRBV28
CASSPGLQQKFSYNEQFF
TGTGCCAGCAGCCCGGGACTCCAGCAAAAATTCTCCTACAATGAGCAGTTCTTC
>TRBJ1-2|TRBD1|-|TRBV6-2/TRBV6-3
CASSSPGGRWSYTF
TGTGCCAGCAGTTCGCCAGGGGGCCGGTGGAGCTACACCTTC
>TRBJ2-1|TRBD2|-|TRBV7-2
CASSPLAGGTYNEQFF
TGTGCCAGCAGCCCTTTAGCGGGGGGGACCTACAATGAGCAGTTCTTC
>TRBJ2-3|TRBD2|-|TRBV7-9
CASTPREREGPADTQYF
TGTGCCAGCACTCCGAGGGAGCGGGAGGGCCCCGCAGATACGCAGTATTTT
>TRBJ2-7|-|-|TRBV27
CASSLHDGVTYEQYF
TGTGCCAGCAGTCTACACGACGGAGTTACCTACGAGCAGTACTTC
>TRBJ2-3|TRBD2|-|TRBV27
CASRTSGGLTDTQYF
TGTGCCAGCAGAACTAGCGGGGGACTCACAGATACGCAGTATTTT
>TRBJ1-4|-|-|TRBV5-6
CASSSIRNGRLYEKLFF
TGTGCCAGCAGCTCTATCAGGAATGGGAGGCTATATGAAAAACTGTTTTTT
>TRBJ1-2|-|-|TRBV19
CASSIDYKNYGYTF
TGTGCCAGTAGTATAGACTATAAGAACTATGGCTACACCTTC
>TRBJ2-7|-|-|TRBV18
CASSPTQGDEQYF
TGTGCCAGCTCACCAACCCAAGGGGACGAGCAGTACTTC
>TRBJ1-2|-|-|TRBV18
CASSVGENYGYTF
TGTGCCAGCTCAGTCGGGGAGAACTATGGCTACACCTTC